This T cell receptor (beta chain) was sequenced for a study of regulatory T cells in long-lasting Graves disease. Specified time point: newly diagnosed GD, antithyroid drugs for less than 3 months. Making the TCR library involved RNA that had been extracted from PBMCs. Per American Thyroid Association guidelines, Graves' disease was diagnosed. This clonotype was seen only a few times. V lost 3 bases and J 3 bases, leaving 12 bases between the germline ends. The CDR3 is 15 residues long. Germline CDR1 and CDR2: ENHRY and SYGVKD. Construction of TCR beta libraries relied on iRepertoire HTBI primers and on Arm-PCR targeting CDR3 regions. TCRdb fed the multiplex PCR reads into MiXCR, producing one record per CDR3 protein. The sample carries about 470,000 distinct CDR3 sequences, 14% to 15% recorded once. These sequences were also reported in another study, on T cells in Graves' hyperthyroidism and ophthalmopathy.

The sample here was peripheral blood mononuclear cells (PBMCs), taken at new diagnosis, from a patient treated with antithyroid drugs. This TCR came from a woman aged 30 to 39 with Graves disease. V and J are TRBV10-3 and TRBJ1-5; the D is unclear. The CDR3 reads CAISDLTSPNQPQHF. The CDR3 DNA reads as TGTGCCATCAGTGACCTCACGTCCCCCAATCAGCCCCAGCATTTT.